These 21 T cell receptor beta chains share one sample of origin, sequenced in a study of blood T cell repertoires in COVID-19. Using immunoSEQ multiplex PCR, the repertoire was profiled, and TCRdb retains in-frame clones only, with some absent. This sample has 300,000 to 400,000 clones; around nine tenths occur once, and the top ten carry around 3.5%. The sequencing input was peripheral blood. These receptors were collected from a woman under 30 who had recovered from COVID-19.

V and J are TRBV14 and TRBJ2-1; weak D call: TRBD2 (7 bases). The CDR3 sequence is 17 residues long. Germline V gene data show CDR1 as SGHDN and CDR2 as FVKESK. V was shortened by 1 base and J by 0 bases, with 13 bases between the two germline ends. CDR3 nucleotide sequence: TGTGCCAGCAGCCAAGGAAGGGGGGGGTCCTCCTACAATGAGCAGTTCTTC. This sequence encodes CASSQGRGGSSYNEQFF.

For the CDR3, the DNA is TGTGCCAGTACTACCCGGGACAGGGGGTATTCACCCCTCCACTTT. As protein: CASTTRDRGYSPLHF. The V gene is TRBV19, the J gene TRBJ1-6; 11 bases line up with TRBD1. This CDR3 is built from 15 residues. Germline values: CDR1 LNHDA, CDR2 SQIVND (reference sequence). J gave up 8 bases and V 7 bases, and 7 bases lay outside the gene matches.

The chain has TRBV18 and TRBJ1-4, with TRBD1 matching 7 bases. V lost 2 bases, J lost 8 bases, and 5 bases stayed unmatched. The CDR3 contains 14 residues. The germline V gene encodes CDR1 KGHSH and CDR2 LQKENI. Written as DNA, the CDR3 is TGTGCCAGCTCACCAGGGACAGAAACCGAAAAACTGTTTTTT. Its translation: CASSPGTETEKLFF.

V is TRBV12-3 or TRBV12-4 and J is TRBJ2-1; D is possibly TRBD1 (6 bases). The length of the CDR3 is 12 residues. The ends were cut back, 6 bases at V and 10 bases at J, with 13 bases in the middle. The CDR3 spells CASSQLDREQFF. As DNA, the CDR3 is TGTGCCAGCAGCCAATTGGACAGAGAGCAGTTCTTC.

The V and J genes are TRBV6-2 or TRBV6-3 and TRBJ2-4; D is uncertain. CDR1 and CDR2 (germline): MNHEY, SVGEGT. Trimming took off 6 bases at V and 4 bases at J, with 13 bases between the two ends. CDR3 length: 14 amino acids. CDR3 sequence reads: CASSSPYIKNIQYF. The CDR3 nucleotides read TGTGCCAGCAGCTCCCCCTATATAAAAAACATTCAGTACTTC.

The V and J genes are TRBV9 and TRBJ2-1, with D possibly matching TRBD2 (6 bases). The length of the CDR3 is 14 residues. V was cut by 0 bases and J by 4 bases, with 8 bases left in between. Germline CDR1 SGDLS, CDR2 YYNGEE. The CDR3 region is CASSVGGIYNEQFF. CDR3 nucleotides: TGTGCCAGCAGCGTAGGCGGGATTTACAATGAGCAGTTCTTC.

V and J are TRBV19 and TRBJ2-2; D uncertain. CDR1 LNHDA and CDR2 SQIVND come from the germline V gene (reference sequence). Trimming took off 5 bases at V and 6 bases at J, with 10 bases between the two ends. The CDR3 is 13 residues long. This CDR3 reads CASSPHWPGELFF. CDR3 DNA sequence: TGTGCCAGTAGTCCCCATTGGCCCGGGGAGCTGTTTTTT.

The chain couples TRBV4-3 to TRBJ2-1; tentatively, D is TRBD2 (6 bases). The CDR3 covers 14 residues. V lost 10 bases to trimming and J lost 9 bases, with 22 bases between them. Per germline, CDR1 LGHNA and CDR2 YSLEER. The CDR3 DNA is TGCGCCACCGGGGGTACTTACTTTGGGGGTGAGCAGTTCTTC. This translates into CATGGTYFGGEQFF.

CDR3: CASSENGQGMTEAFF. The DNA for the CDR3 is TGTGCCAGCAGTGAAAACGGACAGGGGATGACTGAAGCTTTCTTT. V is TRBV2 and J is TRBJ1-1; 9 nucleotides match TRBD1. Germline V gene sequence: CDR1 SNHLY, CDR2 FYNNEI. CDR3 length: 15 amino acids. The V gene end was trimmed by 2 bases and the J gene end by 5 bases; junction bases not matched to a gene: 6.

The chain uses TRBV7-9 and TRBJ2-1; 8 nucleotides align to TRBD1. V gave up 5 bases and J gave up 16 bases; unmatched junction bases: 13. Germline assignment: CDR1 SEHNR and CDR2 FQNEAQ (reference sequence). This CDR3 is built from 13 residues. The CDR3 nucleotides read TGTGCCAGCAGCCTGTCCCGGGACAGGATTGATTTCTTC. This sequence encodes CASSLSRDRIDFF.

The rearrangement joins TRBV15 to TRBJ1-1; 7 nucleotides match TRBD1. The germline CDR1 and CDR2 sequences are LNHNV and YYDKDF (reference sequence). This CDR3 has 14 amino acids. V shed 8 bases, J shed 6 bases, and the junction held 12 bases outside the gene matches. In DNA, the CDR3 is TGTGCCACCCGGACCGGGACAGCAAGCGCTGAAGCTTTCTTT. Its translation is CATRTGTASAEAFF.

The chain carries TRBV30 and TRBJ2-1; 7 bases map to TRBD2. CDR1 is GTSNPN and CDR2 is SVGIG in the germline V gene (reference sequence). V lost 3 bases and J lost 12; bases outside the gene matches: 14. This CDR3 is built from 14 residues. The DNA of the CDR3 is TGTGCCTGGAGGTCCGGGGGAGGGCCGTCTAGGCAGTTCTTC. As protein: CAWRSGGGPSRQFF.

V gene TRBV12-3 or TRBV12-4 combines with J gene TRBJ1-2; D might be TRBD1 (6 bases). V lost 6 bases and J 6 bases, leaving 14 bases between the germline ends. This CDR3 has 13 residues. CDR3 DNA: TGTGCCAGCAGCCTATCGGCAGGGGATGGCTACACCTTC. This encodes CASSLSAGDGYTF.

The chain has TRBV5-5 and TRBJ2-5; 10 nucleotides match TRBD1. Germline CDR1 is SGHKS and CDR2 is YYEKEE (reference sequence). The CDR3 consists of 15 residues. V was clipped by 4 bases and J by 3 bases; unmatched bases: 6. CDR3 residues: CASSPFGTGEETQYF. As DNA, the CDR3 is TGTGCCAGCAGCCCTTTCGGGACAGGGGAAGAGACCCAGTACTTC.

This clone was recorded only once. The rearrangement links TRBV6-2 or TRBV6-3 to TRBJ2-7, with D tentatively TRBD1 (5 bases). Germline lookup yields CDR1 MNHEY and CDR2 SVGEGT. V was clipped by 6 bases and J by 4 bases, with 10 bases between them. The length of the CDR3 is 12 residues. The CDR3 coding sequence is TGTGCCAGCAGCGGACATTCTTACGAGCAGTACGTC. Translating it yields CASSGHSYEQYV.

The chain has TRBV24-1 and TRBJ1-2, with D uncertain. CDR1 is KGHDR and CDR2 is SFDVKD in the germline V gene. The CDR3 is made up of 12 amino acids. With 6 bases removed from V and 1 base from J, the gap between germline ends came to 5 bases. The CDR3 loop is CATSRGNYGYTF. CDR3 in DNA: TGTGCCACCAGTCGGGGTAACTATGGCTACACCTTC.

Here the CDR3 reads CASSQPMGGADTQYF. CDR3 in DNA: TGTGCCAGCAGCCAACCGATGGGAGGGGCAGATACGCAGTATTTT. The chain combines TRBV14 with TRBJ2-3; 7 bases fit TRBD2. The CDR3 is 15 residues long. The germline gives CDR1 SGHDN, CDR2 FVKESK. V lost 2 bases to trimming and J lost 4 bases; unmatched junction nucleotides: 6.

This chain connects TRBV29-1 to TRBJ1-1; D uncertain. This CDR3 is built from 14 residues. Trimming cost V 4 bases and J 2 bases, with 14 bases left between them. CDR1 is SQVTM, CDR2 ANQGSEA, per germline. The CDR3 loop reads CSVGDTQFNTEAFF. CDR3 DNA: TGCAGCGTTGGAGACACACAATTTAACACTGAAGCTTTCTTT.

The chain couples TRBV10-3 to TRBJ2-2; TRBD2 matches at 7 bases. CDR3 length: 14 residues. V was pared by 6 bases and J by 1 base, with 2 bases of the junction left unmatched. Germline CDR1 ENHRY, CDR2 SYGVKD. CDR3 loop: CAISTSVNTGELFF. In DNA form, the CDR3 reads TGTGCCATCAGCACTAGCGTGAACACCGGGGAGCTGTTTTTT.

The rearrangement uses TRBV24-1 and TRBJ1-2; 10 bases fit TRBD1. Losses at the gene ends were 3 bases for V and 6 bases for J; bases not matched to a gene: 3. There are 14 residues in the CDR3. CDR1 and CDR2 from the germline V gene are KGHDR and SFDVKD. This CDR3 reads CATSDGGTGDGYTF. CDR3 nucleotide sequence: TGTGCCACCAGTGATGGAGGGACAGGGGATGGCTACACCTTC.

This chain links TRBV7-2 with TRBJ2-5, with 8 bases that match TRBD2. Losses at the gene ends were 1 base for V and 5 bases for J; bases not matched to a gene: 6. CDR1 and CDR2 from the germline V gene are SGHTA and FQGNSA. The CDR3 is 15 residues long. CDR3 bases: TGTGCCAGCAGCTTAGGAGTAGCGGGATACGAGACCCAGTACTTC. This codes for CASSLGVAGYETQYF. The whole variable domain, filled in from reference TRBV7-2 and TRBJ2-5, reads GAGVSQSPSNKVTEKGKDVELRCDPISGHTALYWYRQSLGQGLEFLIYFQGNSAPDKSGLPSDRFSAERTGGSVSTLTIQRTQQEDSAVYLCASSLGVAGYETQYFGPGTRLLVL.